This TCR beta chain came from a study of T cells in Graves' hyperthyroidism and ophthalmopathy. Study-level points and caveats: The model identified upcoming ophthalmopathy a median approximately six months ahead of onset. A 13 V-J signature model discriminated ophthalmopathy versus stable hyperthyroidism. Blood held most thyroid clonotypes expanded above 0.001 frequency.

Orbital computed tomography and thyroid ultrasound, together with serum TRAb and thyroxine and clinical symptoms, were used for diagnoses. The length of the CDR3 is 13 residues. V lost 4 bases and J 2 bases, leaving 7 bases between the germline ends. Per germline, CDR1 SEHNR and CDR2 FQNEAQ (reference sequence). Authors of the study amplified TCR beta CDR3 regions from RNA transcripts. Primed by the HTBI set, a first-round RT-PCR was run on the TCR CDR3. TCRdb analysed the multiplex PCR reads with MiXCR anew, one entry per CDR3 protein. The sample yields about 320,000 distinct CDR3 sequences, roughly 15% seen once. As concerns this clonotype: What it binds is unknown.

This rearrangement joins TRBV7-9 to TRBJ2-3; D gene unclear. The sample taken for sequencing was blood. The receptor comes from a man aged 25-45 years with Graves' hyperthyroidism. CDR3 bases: TGTGCCAGCAGCTCCGGCGTCACAGATACGCAGTATTTT. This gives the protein CASSSGVTDTQYF.